This T cell receptor (beta chain) emerged from a study of OX40 agonist ivuxolimab in advanced cancers. With respect to the entire study: Ivuxolimab was a fully human IgG2 agonistic monoclonal antibody targeting the costimulatory receptor OX40 (CD134). Peripheral TCRbeta sequencing was intended to test whether TCR sequence diversity was altered and clonal T-cell expansion was caused by ivuxolimab. Prior anti-PD-1, anti-PD-L1 or anti-CTLA-4 therapy was permitted, and checkpoint inhibitors had been received by roughly two fifths of dose-escalation patients. Intravenous ivuxolimab was administered to patients every 2 weeks at six dose levels: 0.01, 0.1, 0.3, 1.5, 3 and 10 mg/kg. The dose-escalation cohort was approximately 83% male with a mean age of approximately 60 years, ranging from roughly 23 to 80. Three dose-escalation patients achieved partial responses, one with hepatocellular carcinoma and two with cutaneous melanoma. Of the roughly 51 dose-escalation patients, hepatocellular carcinoma was present in approximately 20, melanoma in about 15, renal cell carcinoma in 9 and head and neck cancer in 9. The paper covers the monotherapy dose-escalation part of the phase I ivuxolimab trial, which included N of about 50 patients. General findings and caveats noted by the study authors: After ivuxolimab, more expanded clones were found on average in CD8+ T cells than in CD4+ T cells. At doses from 0.1 to 3.0 mg/kg, clonal expansion was seen in both CD4+ and CD8+ blood T cells between baseline and week 6. Low levels of normalized T-cell clonal expansion were also seen in some nonresponding patients. The antigen specificity of the peripheral T cells that underwent clonal expansion was not determined. In partial responders in the 0.1-3.0 mg/kg groups, normalized peripheral clonal expansion was found to be among the lowest, especially among CD8+ T cells.

For sequencing of the TCRbeta CDR3 region, genomic DNA was extracted from the sorted cells. The immunoSEQ Assay was used to sequence the TCRbeta CDR3 regions. TCRdb mirrors the immuneACCESS table, restricted to in-frame sequences. Some clones are absent from its copies; in checked studies, under half trace to an unresolved V gene, and the reason for the others is unknown. The sample records tens of thousands of clones, 80% to 85% of which are singletons. In total, the top ten clones hold over 6.5% of the sample. Regarding this clone: The target of this receptor is not known. Per-base qualities were not stored, and no clone one base away is much larger.

The trial excluded patients who had a history of autoimmune disease or were on systemic immunosuppression. Peripheral blood for TCR sequencing was collected from all dose cohorts at baseline, on cycle 4 day 1, and on cycle 7 day 1. The samples were drawn from a first-in-human, open-label, multicenter phase I dose-escalation trial of ivuxolimab. Adults with locally advanced or metastatic head and neck squamous cell, hepatocellular, melanoma or renal cell carcinoma were enrolled in the trial. Before TCR sequencing, CD4+ T cells and CD8+ T cells from peripheral blood were sorted into separate populations. The CDR3 spans 14 residues, from the cysteine through the phenylalanine. Only the CDR3 part of the read is kept: 42 bases, read in frame from the first base. The V end loses 0 bases and the J end loses 5 bases, and a stretch of 13 bases separates them. Via the germline V gene (reference sequence), CDR1 is GTSNPN and CDR2 SVGIG.

The sequence was obtained from an adult with an advanced solid tumor such as melanoma, head and neck, liver or kidney cancer. Sample: CD4+ or CD8+ T cells sorted from blood, taken in a trial of the OX40 agonist ivuxolimab. The rearranged chain carries TRBV30 and TRBJ2-5; tentative D gene TRBD1, with 6 bases matching. Here is the DNA: TGTGCCTGGAGTGTCGGCAGGGGTGCGGAGACCCAGTACTTC. Its product reads: CAWSVGRGAETQYF.